This note documents a single T cell receptor (beta chain) sequence. Original analysis: Using reference gene primer amplification, nucleated cell counts were estimated. Here immunoSEQ multiplex PCR was the method, and the copy in TCRdb shows in-frame clones only, minus some. For V, J and clone size, that table is used; D and trimming come from the DNA. The table lists hundreds of thousands of clones, around 80% of them singletons. This specimen comes from a study of blood T cell repertoires in COVID-19. About the research overall: Italy, Spain and the United States were the sources of the convalescent and acute COVID-19 samples. T cells, B-cell-depleted T cells, or PBMCs provided the cDNA or gDNA that served as material.

Trimming pared 0 bases from V and 2 bases from J, leaving 11 bases between. The CDR3 is 16 residues long. Germline-derived CDR1 and CDR2 are MDHEN and SYDVKM. This sequence was found in a woman older than 75 with active or convalescent COVID-19. The sequenced sample consisted of peripheral blood. This chain joins TRBV28 and TRBJ1-5; D ambiguous. In DNA form, the CDR3 reads TGTGCCAGCAGTTTATGGGCAGGCTCGGGCAATCAGCCCCAGCATTTT. This codes for CASSLWAGSGNQPQHF.